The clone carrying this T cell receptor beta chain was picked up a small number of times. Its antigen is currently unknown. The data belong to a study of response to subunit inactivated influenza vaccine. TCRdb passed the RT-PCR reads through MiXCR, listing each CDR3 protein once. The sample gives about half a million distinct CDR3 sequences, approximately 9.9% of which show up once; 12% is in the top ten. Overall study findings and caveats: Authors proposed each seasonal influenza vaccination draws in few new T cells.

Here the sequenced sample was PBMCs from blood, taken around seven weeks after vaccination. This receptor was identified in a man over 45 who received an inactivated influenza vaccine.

Here the CDR3 reads CASSKQLAGGPYEQYF. The DNA for the CDR3 is TGTGCCAGCTCAAAACAACTAGCGGGGGGCCCCTACGAGCAGTACTTC. The J gene is TRBJ2-7, the V gene TRBV18, with 12 bases matching TRBD2. The ends lost 5 bases at V and 2 bases at J; junction bases unmatched: 7. This CDR3 region has 16 residues. In germline, CDR1 is KGHSH, CDR2 LQKENI.